Listed here is a single T cell receptor beta chain. Different DNA sequences within this sample yield the same CDR3. This specimen belongs to a study of shared clonotypes between healthy human individuals. Across the whole study: Donors, aged 18 to 49, were two women and three men.

Sequencing was performed with immunoSEQ multiplex PCR; in TCRdb, only in-frame clones are kept and a portion is missing. The sample contains some 2,500,000 clones, around 90% of which appear only once. This CDR3 contains 13 residues. Trimming pared 2 bases from V and 7 bases from J, leaving 9 bases between. Germline loops: CDR1 SGHTA, CDR2 FQGTGA. The receptor was isolated from a man aged 18 to 29 in good health. Some clones in this sample may be carry-over from other donors' samples. Sequencing was performed on naive CD4+ T cells from PBMCs. Stated subset: CD45RA+ positively selected. The chain has TRBV7-3 and TRBJ2-1, with D maybe TRBD2 (6 bases). CDR3 region: CASSLLGGNEQFF. The CDR3 region has the DNA TGTGCCAGCAGCTTATTGGGGGGAAATGAGCAGTTCTTC.